One T cell receptor beta chain is described in this entry. The sample is drawn from a study of blood T cell repertoires in COVID-19. Study summary: Donors in the United States, Italy and Spain gave samples during acute or convalescent COVID-19. In each case, the material was cDNA or gDNA derived from T cells, B-cell-depleted T cells, or PBMCs.

Per the study methods: The assay estimated nucleated cells by amplifying reference gene primers. Sequencing used immunoSEQ multiplex PCR; TCRdb keeps in-frame clones, though not all of them. V, J and clone size are those of that table, while D and trimming were read from the DNA. The sample contains 350,000 to 450,000 clones, around 88% of which appear only once. V lost 7 bases and J lost 6; bases outside the gene matches: 14. The germline V gene encodes CDR1 LNHDA and CDR2 SQIVND (reference sequence). The CDR3 loop spans 15 amino acids. Seattle's cohort entered during active infection and was followed longitudinally.

Sequences were obtained from peripheral blood. The source of this sequence is a woman aged 60-75 years with COVID-19, enrolled during active disease. J is TRBJ1-2 and V is TRBV19; 7 nucleotides agree with TRBD1. CDR3 coding DNA: TGTGCCAGTACCCACAGGGGCAAAATGATAGATGGCTACACCTTC. Encoded protein: CASTHRGKMIDGYTF.